There are a few counts of the clone carrying this T cell receptor beta chain. What it binds is unknown. TCRdb re-called the 5' RACE reads with MiXCR, one entry per CDR3 protein. The sample holds fewer than 450,000 distinct CDR3 sequences, roughly 20% seen once. These data belong to a study of T-cell memory formation after mild COVID-19. For the study at large: Largely, TCR clusters stayed within a single donor.

CDR3 length equals 14 residues. Germline CDR1 reads SEHNR; CDR2 reads FQNEAQ (reference sequence). The V segment lost 5 bases and the J segment 3 bases; nucleotides outside the gene matches: 5. Study-level findings and limits: Among CD4+ contracting clones, most were CM and EM, and CD8+ ones EMRA. Pre-infection memory showed some responding clones, and this suggested that cross-reactive memory joined. Day 15 to 85 contracting clones showed balanced CD4/CD8; day 15 to 37 expanders favored CD4+.

Sequencing was performed on PBMCs or a T cell subset sorted from them (not recorded which). The chain carries TRBV7-9 and TRBJ2-7; 9 nucleotides align to TRBD1. The receptor's source is an adult woman who had mild COVID-19 (a few samples of this study predate the infection). Cell type and time point are not known. CDR3 amino acids: CASSGRGQGYEQYF. DNA for the CDR3: TGTGCCAGCAGCGGCCGGGGACAGGGCTACGAGCAGTACTTC.